This T cell receptor (beta chain) was sequenced during a study of blood T cell repertoires in COVID-19. Study in general: There were acute and convalescent COVID-19 samples, and they came from the United States, Italy and Spain. PBMCs, B-cell-depleted T cells, or T cells were the source of the cDNA or gDNA that made up the material.

The CDR3 sequence is 17 residues long. V shed 2 bases and J shed 0 bases, with 14 bases lying between them. The V gene's germline CDR1 is SGHTA and CDR2 FQGNSA. This clone was picked up one time. Source study methods: From reference gene primer amplification, estimates of nucleated cell counts were derived. TCRdb's table, derived via immunoSEQ multiplex PCR, lists solely in-frame clones and lacks some. The D gene and trimming were derived from the DNA, and the V and J assignments and clone size from that table. The sample records roughly 100,000 clones, just under 85% being singletons. V gene TRBV7-2 combines with J gene TRBJ1-5; D possibly corresponds to TRBD1 (5 bases). Sequencing used peripheral blood. The origin of this receptor is a man aged 40-55 years with active or convalescent COVID-19. CDR3 sequence: CASSLSFTGFSNQPQHF. CDR3 nucleotides: TGTGCCAGCAGCTTATCGTTCACAGGCTTTAGCAATCAGCCCCAGCATTTT.